This TCR beta chain was obtained from a study of blood T cell repertoires in COVID-19. In the study overall: Acute and convalescent COVID-19 specimens originated in the United States, Italy and Spain.

Original analysis: Reference gene primer amplification gave estimated nucleated cell counts. TCRdb's copy holds only in-frame clones and misses some; the assay was immunoSEQ multiplex PCR. The V and J calls and clone size come from that table; D and trimming were worked out from the DNA. The profile shows hundreds of thousands of clones, around 87% of them singletons. V gave up 1 base and J gave up 3 bases, with 6 bases separating them. This CDR3 contains 13 residues. Germline loops: CDR1 SEHNR, CDR2 FQNEAQ (reference sequence). This study enrolled people aged about 18 to 90 from about two dozen US geographic areas. Recovered status in Cohort 3 required two negative PCRs, clearance, or symptom resolution.

The chain couples TRBV7-9 to TRBJ1-1, with D hard to call. The sample consisted of PBMCs or T cells enriched from blood (not recorded which). The sequence was collected from a woman between 50 and 59 years old who had recovered from COVID-19. Written as DNA, the CDR3 is TGTGCCAGCAGCTTAGAGAGAGACACTGAAGCTTTCTTT. Amino acid sequence: CASSLERDTEAFF. The full variable domain, in which reference TRBV7-9 and TRBJ1-1 provide the parts outside the CDR3, is DTGVSQNPRHKITKRGQNVTFRCDPISEHNRLYWYRQTLGQGPEFLTYFQNEAQLEKSRLLSDRFSAERPKGSFSTLEIQRTEQGDSAMYLCASSLERDTEAFFGQGTRLTVV.